This section outlines one TCR beta chain sequence together with its context. Its antigen is undetermined. Looked up from germline, CDR1 is LNHDA and CDR2 is SQIVND (reference sequence). This CDR3 contains 14 residues. V lost 1 base and J 0 bases, leaving 6 bases between the germline ends. A 1 in 200,000 to 1 in 1 million T cell depth was the sequencing target. This table comes from immunoSEQ multiplex PCR, and its TCRdb copy is limited to in-frame clones, with some not included. The data show roughly 180,000 clones, under 85% seen once. The entry originates in a study of cytotoxic CD8 clonotypes in ibrutinib-treated CLL. General study findings and limits: Exceeding age-matched healthy donors, baseline clonality also tracked the counts of circulating CD8+ T cells.

The V call is TRBV19, the J call TRBJ1-1; D is unresolved. Material: PBMCs, obtained after 24 months of ibrutinib treatment. This receptor was obtained from a human donor with chronic lymphocytic leukemia. The CDR3 loop is CASSIAGLNTEAFF. CDR3 in DNA: TGTGCCAGTAGTATAGCAGGCCTGAACACTGAAGCTTTCTTT.